This paragraph reports one TCR beta chain. The germline gives CDR1 SGHAT, CDR2 FQNNGV. Trimming removed 5 bases from V and 5 bases from J; junction bases left unmatched: 8. The length of the CDR3 is 15 residues. This specimen belongs to a study of OX40 agonist ivuxolimab in advanced cancers. TCRdb's copy holds only in-frame clones and misses some; the assay was immunoSEQ multiplex PCR. The sample contains more than 45,000 clones, about 88% of which appear only once. The chain combines TRBV11-2 with TRBJ2-1; 8 bases line up with TRBD1. This specimen was CD4+ or CD8+ T cells sorted from blood, taken in a trial of the OX40 agonist ivuxolimab. This clonotype was sampled from an adult with an advanced solid tumor such as melanoma, head and neck, liver or kidney cancer. Written as DNA, the CDR3 is TGTGCCAGCAGCCCCCTTGGACAGGGCAACAATGAGCAGTTCTTC. Protein product: CASSPLGQGNNEQFF. Using reference TRBV11-2 and TRBJ2-1 for the parts outside the CDR3, the full variable domain is EAGVAQSPRYKIIEKRQSVAFWCNPISGHATLYWYQQILGQGPKLLIQFQNNGVVDDSQLPKDRFSAERLKGVDSTLKIQPAKLEDSAVYLCASSPLGQGNNEQFFGPGTRLTVL.